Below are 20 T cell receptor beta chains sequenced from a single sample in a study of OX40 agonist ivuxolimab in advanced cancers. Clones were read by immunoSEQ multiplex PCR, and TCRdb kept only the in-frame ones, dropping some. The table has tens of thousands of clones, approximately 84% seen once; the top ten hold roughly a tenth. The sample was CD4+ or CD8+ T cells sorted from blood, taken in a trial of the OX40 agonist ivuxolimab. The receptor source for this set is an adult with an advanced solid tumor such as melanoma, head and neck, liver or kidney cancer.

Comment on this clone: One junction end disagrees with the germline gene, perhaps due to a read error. The CDR3 region has the DNA TGTGCTAGCAGGATACAGCCGAACACCGGGGAGCTGTTTTTT. This encodes CASRIQPNTGELFF. The chain couples TRBV7-7 to TRBJ2-2; D uncertain. The CDR3 consists of 14 residues. Per the germline V gene, CDR1 is SSHAT and CDR2 is FNYEAQ (reference sequence).

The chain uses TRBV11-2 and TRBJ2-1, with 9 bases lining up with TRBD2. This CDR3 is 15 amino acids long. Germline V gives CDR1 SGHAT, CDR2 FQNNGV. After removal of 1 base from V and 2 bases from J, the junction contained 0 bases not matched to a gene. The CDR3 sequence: CASSLGTSAYNEQFF. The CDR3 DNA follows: TGTGCCAGCAGCTTAGGGACTAGCGCCTACAATGAGCAGTTCTTC.

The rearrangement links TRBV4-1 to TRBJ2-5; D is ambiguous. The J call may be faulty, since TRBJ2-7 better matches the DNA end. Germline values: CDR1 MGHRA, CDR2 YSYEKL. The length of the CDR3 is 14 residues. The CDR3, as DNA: TGCGCCAGCAGGGATCAGGTTCCCCCCTACGAGCAGTACTTC. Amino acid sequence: CASRDQVPPYEQYF.

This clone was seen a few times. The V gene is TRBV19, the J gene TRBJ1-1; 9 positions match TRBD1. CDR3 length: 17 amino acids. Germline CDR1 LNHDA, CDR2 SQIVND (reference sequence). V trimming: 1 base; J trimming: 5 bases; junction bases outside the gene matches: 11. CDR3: CASSIGEPGQGRTEAFF. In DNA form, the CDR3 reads TGTGCCAGTAGTATAGGGGAACCGGGACAGGGAAGGACTGAAGCTTTCTTT.

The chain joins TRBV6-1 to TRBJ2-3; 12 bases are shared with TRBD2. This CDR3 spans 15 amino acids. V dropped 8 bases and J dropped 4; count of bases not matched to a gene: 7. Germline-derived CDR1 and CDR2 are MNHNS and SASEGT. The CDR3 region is CASGLAGTRADTQYF. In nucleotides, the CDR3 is TGTGCCAGCGGACTAGCGGGAACCAGGGCAGATACGCAGTATTTT.

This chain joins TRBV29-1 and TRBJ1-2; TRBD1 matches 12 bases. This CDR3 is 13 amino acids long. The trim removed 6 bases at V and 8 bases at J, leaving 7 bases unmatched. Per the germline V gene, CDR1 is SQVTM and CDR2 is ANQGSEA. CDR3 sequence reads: CSVPGQGAGGYTF. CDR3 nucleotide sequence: TGCAGCGTCCCGGGACAGGGGGCGGGGGGCTACACCTTC.

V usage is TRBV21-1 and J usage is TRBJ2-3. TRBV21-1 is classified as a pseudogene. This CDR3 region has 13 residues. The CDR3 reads CASSKDYRGRVYF. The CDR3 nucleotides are TGTGCCAGCAGCAAAGATTATCGGGGGCGCGTCTATTTT.

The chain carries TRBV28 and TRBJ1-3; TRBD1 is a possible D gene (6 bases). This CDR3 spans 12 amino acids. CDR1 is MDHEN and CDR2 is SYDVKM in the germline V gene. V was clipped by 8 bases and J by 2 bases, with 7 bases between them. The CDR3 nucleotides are TGTGCCAGCCACAGGGCTGGAAACACCATATATTTT. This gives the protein CASHRAGNTIYF.

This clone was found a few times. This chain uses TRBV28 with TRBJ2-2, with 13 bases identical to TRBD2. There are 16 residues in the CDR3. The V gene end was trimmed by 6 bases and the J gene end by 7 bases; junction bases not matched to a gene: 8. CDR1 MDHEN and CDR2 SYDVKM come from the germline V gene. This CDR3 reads CASRRTSGRLGGELFF. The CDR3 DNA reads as TGTGCCAGCAGGAGGACTAGCGGGAGACTCGGCGGGGAGCTGTTTTTT. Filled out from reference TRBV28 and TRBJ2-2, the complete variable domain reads DVKVTQSSRYLVKRTGEKVFLECVQDMDHENMFWYRQDPGLGLRLIYFSYDVKMKEKGDIPEGYSVSREKKERFSLILESASTNQTSMYLCASRRTSGRLGGELFFGEGSRLTVL.

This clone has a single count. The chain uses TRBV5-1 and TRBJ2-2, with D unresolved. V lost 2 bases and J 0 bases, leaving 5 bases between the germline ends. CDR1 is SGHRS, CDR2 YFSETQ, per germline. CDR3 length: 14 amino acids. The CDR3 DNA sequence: TGCGCCAGCAGCTTAGTACCGAACACCGGGGAGCTGTTTTTT. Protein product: CASSLVPNTGELFF.

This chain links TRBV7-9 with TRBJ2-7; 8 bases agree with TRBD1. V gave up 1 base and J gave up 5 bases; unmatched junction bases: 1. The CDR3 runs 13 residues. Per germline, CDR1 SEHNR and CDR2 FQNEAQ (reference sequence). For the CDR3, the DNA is TGTGCCAGCAGCTTAGGACAGGGGAACGAGCAGTACTTC. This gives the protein CASSLGQGNEQYF.

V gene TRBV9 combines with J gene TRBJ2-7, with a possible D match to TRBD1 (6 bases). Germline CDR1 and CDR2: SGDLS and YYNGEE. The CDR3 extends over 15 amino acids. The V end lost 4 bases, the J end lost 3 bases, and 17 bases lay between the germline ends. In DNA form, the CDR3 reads TGTGCCAGCAGCCCTCACCGCAGGGGACGCTACGAGCAGTACTTC. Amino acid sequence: CASSPHRRGRYEQYF.

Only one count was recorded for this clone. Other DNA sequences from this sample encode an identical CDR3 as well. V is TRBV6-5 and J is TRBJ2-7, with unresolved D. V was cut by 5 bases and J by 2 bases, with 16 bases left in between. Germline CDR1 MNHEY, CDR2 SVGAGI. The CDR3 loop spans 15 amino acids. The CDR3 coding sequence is TGTGCCAGCAGTCATCGCAGTAGTGGGACCTACGAGCAGTACTTC. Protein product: CASSHRSSGTYEQYF.

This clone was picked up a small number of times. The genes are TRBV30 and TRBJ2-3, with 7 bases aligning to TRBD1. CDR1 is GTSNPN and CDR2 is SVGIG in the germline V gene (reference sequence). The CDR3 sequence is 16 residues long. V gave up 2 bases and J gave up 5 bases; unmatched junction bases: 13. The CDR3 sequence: CAWSRKGAQKIDTQYF. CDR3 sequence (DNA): TGTGCCTGGAGTAGAAAGGGGGCGCAGAAGATAGATACGCAGTATTTT.

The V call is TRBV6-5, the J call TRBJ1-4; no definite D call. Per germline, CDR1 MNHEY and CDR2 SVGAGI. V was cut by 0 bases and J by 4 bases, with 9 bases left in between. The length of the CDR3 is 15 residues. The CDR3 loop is CASSYSGGYNEKLFF. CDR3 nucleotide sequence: TGTGCCAGCAGTTACTCGGGAGGATATAATGAAAAACTGTTTTTT.

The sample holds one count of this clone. The DNA for the CDR3 is TGTGCCAGCAGCCAAGATATGGCGGGATTAGCGAATGAGCAGTTCTTC. Protein sequence: CASSQDMAGLANEQFF. J is TRBJ2-1 and V is TRBV4-2, with D possibly being TRBD2 (6 bases). This CDR3 is built from 16 residues. Germline CDR1 is LGHNA and CDR2 is YNFKEQ. V lost 0 bases, J lost 7 bases, and 16 bases lay in between.

The CDR3 sequence: CASSFRQGRETQYF. CDR3 in DNA: TGCGCCAGCAGCTTCCGACAGGGGCGCGAGACCCAGTACTTC. J is TRBJ2-5 and V is TRBV5-1; TRBD1 matches at 8 bases. CDR3 length: 14 amino acids. Germline-derived CDR1 and CDR2 are SGHRS and YFSETQ. Trimming at V came to 2 bases and at J to 5 bases, leaving 5 bases not matched to a gene.

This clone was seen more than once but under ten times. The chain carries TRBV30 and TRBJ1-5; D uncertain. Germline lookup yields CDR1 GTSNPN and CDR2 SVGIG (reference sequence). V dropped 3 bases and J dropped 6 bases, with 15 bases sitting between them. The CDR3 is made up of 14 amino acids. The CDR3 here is CAWSRRGWGQPQHF. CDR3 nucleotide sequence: TGTGCCTGGAGCCGGAGAGGTTGGGGTCAGCCCCAGCATTTT.

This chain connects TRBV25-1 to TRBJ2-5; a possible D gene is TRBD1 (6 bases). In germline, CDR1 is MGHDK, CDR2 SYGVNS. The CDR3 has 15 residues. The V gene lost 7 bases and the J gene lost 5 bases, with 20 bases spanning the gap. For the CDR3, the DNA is TGTGCCAGCATCACACGGACAGTCCGAGAGGAGACCCAGTACTTC. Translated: CASITRTVREETQYF.

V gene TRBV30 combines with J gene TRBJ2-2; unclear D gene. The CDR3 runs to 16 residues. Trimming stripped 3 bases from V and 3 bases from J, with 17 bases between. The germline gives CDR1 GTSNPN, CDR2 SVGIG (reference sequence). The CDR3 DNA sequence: TGTGCCTGGAGAAATAGCCCCGCCCTCGACACCGGGGAGCTGTTTTTT. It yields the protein CAWRNSPALDTGELFF.